A selection of T cell receptor beta chains follows, all from one sample in a study of cytomegalovirus exposure and HLA in healthy donors. The method was immunoSEQ multiplex PCR; TCRdb's version includes in-frame clones alone and lacks a portion of them. In the table there are 110,000 to 150,000 clones, 77% of which are singletons. The sequencing sample was made of PBMCs. The receptors were gathered from a male donor in good health and CMV-seronegative. CDR3s leave out the opening cysteine and the closing phenylalanine or tryptophan. D genes are given only for firm matches.

d_call j_call v_call cdr3_aa
TRBD2 TRBJ2-3 TRBV6-1 ASSGTSGGPRLTDTQY
TRBD1 TRBJ1-1 TRBV18 ASSPGVGGLTEAF
NA TRBJ2-7 TRBV6-1 ASSLRDNTYEQY
NA TRBJ1-3 TRBV5-4 ASSLARGGGNTIY
NA TRBJ1-4 TRBV27 ASSFSGGGGKLF
NA TRBJ1-1 TRBV9 ASSVGAMNTEAF
NA TRBJ1-2 TRBV6-1 ASRDSTYGYT
NA TRBJ1-4 TRBV6-1 ASTDGAGVEKLF
TRBD2 TRBJ2-1 TRBV13 ASSLDGTSGRINEQF
NA TRBJ2-1 TRBV27 ASSPSENEQF
NA TRBJ2-1 TRBV5-6 ASSEKFGGPVQF
NA TRBJ1-1 TRBV7-8 ASSLGTANTEAF
TRBD2 TRBJ2-1 TRBV4-3 ASSQETSGGYNEQF
TRBD1 TRBJ2-2 TRBV7-6 ASSPQGVNTGELF
TRBD1 TRBJ2-7 TRBV19 ASRRQGGYYEQY
NA TRBJ1-3 TRBV4-1 ASSQAVVGGGNTIY
TRBD1 TRBJ1-5 TRBV6-5 ASGRTGGNQPQH
NA TRBJ1-5 TRBV18 ASSPDGLSVQPQH
TRBD2 TRBJ2-1 TRBV19 ASSQNPGLAGLYNEQF
NA TRBJ2-5 TRBV19 ASRALGGVQETQY
TRBD1 TRBJ1-5 TRBV6-5 ASRGQGGSQPQH
NA TRBJ1-4 TRBV4-2 ASSQDGRRDEKLF